Presented here are 12 T cell receptor beta chains from one specimen sequenced in a study of CD4 and CD8 cells across lung adenocarcinoma regions (dated by TCRdb to 2016 to 2018). The protocol used for the library was PCR. Sequencing was performed on a HiSeq X Ten. The public reads were quality trimmed at Q25 with fastp and then assembled into clones with MiXCR by TCRdb, keeping productive beta chains. Each entry merges the rows of one CDR3 protein and shows their most common DNA and genes. The sample records approximately 12,000 distinct CDR3 sequences, 45% to 55% of which are singletons. Clones ranked in the top ten supply around 28% of the sample. Input material: CD8+ T cells from the margin of a lung tumor. The sample's cell subset or site label, in plain terms: tumor margin region. Receptor source: a female donor with lung adenocarcinoma. The CD4 and CD8 labels of this study may be unreliable.

Judged by abundance, this clonotype is medium-sized. The chain couples TRBV6-1 to TRBJ2-5; 9 positions agree with TRBD1. CDR3 size: 12 residues. V gave up 2 bases and J gave up 13 bases; unmatched junction bases: 5. The germline V gene encodes CDR1 MNHNS and CDR2 SASEGT. The CDR3 region is CASSEYRTGAYF. The CDR3 DNA sequence: TGTGCCAGCAGTGAATATCGGACAGGGGCGTACTTC.

The chain employs TRBV6-2 or TRBV6-3 and TRBJ2-1; 7 bases fit TRBD1. With 0 bases clipped from V and 6 bases from J, the junction kept 2 bases outside the gene matches. Germline lookup yields CDR1 MNHEY and CDR2 SVGEGT. The CDR3 runs to 14 residues. The CDR3 nucleotides are TGTGCCAGCAGTTACTCGGCAGGGGGCAATGAGCAGTTCTTC. It codes for CASSYSAGGNEQFF.

This clonotype occurred many times. V usage is TRBV4-1 and J usage is TRBJ1-1; TRBD1 agrees at 10 bases. Per the germline V gene, CDR1 is MGHRA and CDR2 is YSYEKL. CDR3 size: 16 residues. After removal of 5 bases from V and 6 bases from J, the junction contained 12 bases not matched to a gene. The chain's CDR3 is CASSTSRTGGGSEAFF. CDR3 DNA sequence: TGCGCCAGCAGCACCAGCCGGACAGGGGGAGGCTCTGAAGCTTTCTTT.

The rearrangement uses TRBV19 and TRBJ2-1; D is unresolved. Trimming stripped 5 bases from V and 0 bases from J, with 11 bases between. CDR1 is LNHDA, CDR2 SQIVND, per germline (reference sequence). The CDR3 is 15 residues long. CDR3: CASSLGSSSYNEQFF. CDR3 sequence (DNA): TGTGCCAGTAGTCTCGGGTCTAGCTCCTACAATGAGCAGTTCTTC.

This clonotype is medium-sized (0.01 to 0.1%) within its sample. V and J are TRBV6-4 and TRBJ2-3; 14 nucleotides agree with TRBD2. Germline V gene data show CDR1 as MRHNA and CDR2 as SNTAGT. This CDR3 spans 16 amino acids. The V and J ends lost 0 bases and 4 bases, in that order; junction bases with no gene match: 0. The CDR3 protein is CASSDSTSGGADTQYF. DNA for the CDR3: TGTGCCAGCAGTGACTCGACTAGCGGGGGGGCAGATACGCAGTATTTT.

This clonotype is medium-sized. V is TRBV6-1 and J is TRBJ2-1, with 9 bases that match TRBD2. V trimming: 0 bases; J trimming: 3 bases; junction bases outside the gene matches: 3. Per germline, CDR1 MNHNS and CDR2 SASEGT. The CDR3 covers 16 residues. The CDR3 coding sequence is TGTGCCAGCAGTGAAGCCCCTAGCGGGGACTACAATGAGCAGTTCTTC. Its protein product is CASSEAPSGDYNEQFF.

The chain joins TRBV25-1 to TRBJ2-3; no reliable D call. The V gene lost 3 bases and the J gene lost 0 bases, with 10 bases spanning the gap. There are 15 residues in the CDR3. Germline values: CDR1 MGHDK, CDR2 SYGVNS. DNA of the CDR3: TGTGCCAGCAGTGATTCGGCCGCTAGCACAGATACGCAGTATTTT. Amino acids: CASSDSAASTDTQYF. The variable domain in full, with the rest retrieved from reference TRBV25-1 and TRBJ2-3, is EADIYQTPRYLVIGTGKKITLECSQTMGHDKMYWYQQDPGMELHLIHYSYGVNSTEKGDLSSESTVSRIRTEHFPLTLESARPSHTSQYLCASSDSAASTDTQYFGPGTRLTVL.

Comment on this clonotype: One junction end disagrees with the germline gene, perhaps due to a read error. V is TRBV10-1 and J is TRBJ2-3; perhaps TRBD2 as D (6 bases). This CDR3 comprises 15 residues. Germline CDR1 reads WNHNN; CDR2 reads SYGVQD (reference sequence). Here the CDR3 DNA reads TGCGCCAGCAGGGACGGGGGTCGTGACAAAGATACGCAGTATTTC. It specifies CASRDGGRDKDTQYF.

The rearrangement joins TRBV10-2 to TRBJ2-1; 8 bases line up with TRBD2. This CDR3 has 17 residues. V shed 4 bases and J 10 bases; nucleotides not matched to a gene: 18. Germline V gives CDR1 WSHSY, CDR2 SAAADI. CDR3 amino acids: CASSGREGLLSSYEQFF. The CDR3 bases are TGCGCCAGCAGTGGTCGGGAGGGCCTCTTAAGCTCCTACGAGCAGTTCTTC.

This chain connects TRBV27 to TRBJ2-3, with D uncertain. Germline lookup yields CDR1 MNHEY and CDR2 SMNVEV (reference sequence). Trimming stripped 3 bases from V and 2 bases from J, with 12 bases between. This CDR3 region has 15 residues. CDR3 sequence reads: CASSFDGINTDTQYF. CDR3 in DNA: TGTGCCAGCAGTTTTGATGGGATTAACACAGATACGCAGTATTTT.

This chain links TRBV6-5 with TRBJ2-2; the match to TRBD2 covers 10 bases. The CDR3 is 15 amino acids. The ends lost 6 bases at V and 9 bases at J; junction bases unmatched: 10. Germline CDR1 MNHEY, CDR2 SVGAGI. Written as DNA, the CDR3 is TGTGCCAGCAGATTCTCCGGGACTAGCGCCAGGGAGCTGTTTTTT. Amino acids: CASRFSGTSARELFF.

This clonotype was seen a single time. The germline gene is not matched at one end of the junction; a read error may be the cause. The chain has TRBV6-1 and TRBJ2-2; the D gene could be TRBD1 or TRBD2 (5 bases each). CDR3 size: 15 residues. Germline V gives CDR1 MNHNS, CDR2 SASEGT. CDR3 in amino acids: CASSEAPDSTGALFF. CDR3 nucleotide sequence: TGTGCCAGCAGTGAAGCCCCAGACAGCACCGGGGCGCTGTTTTTT.